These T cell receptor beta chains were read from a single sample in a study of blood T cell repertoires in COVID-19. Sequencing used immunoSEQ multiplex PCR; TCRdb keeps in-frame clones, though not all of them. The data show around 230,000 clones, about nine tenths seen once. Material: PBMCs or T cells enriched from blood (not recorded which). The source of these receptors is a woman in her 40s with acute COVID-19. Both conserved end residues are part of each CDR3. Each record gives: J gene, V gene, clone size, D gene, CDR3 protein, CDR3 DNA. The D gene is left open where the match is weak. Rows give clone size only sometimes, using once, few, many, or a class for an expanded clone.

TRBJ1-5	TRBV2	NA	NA	CASSVTHYQPQHF	TGTGCCAGCAGTGTGACACATTATCAGCCCCAGCATTTT
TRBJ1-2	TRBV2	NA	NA	CASSGLVYGYTF	TGTGCCAGCAGCGGACTCGTCTATGGCTACACCTTC
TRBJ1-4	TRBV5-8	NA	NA	CASSSVYREKLFF	TGTGCCAGCAGCTCCGTTTACAGGGAAAAACTGTTTTTT
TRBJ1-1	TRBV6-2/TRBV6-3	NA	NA	CASSYHKTGNTEAFF	TGTGCCAGCAGTTACCACAAGACAGGGAACACTGAAGCTTTCTTT
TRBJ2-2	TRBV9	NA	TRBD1	CASSGGQRFAGELFF	TGTGCCAGCAGCGGGGGACAGCGATTCGCCGGGGAGCTGTTTTTT
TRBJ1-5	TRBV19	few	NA	CATKGGSGASNQPQHF	TGTGCCACCAAGGGGGGGTCTGGGGCTAGCAATCAGCCCCAGCATTTT
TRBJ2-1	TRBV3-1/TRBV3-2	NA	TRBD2	CASSLSGGSGNEQFF	TGTGCCAGCAGCCTAAGCGGGGGGTCGGGGAATGAGCAGTTCTTC
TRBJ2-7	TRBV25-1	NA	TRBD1	CASGQSYEQYF	TGTGCCTCGGGACAGAGTTACGAGCAGTACTTC
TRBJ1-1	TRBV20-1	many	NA	CSARQATEAFF	TGCAGTGCTAGACAGGCCACTGAAGCTTTCTTT
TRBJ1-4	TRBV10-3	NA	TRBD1	CAIKRDRGHEKLFF	TGTGCCATCAAGAGGGACAGGGGGCACGAAAAACTGTTTTTT
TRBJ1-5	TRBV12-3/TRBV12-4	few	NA	CASSLGGYQPQHF	TGTGCCAGCAGTTTAGGAGGGTACCAGCCCCAGCATTTT
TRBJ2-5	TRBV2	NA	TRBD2	CASSELAGGETQYF	TGTGCCAGCAGTGAATTGGCGGGGGGAGAGACCCAGTACTTC
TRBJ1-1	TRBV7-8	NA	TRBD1	CASSFRGTGPSEAFF	TGTGCCAGCAGCTTCAGGGGGACGGGACCCAGTGAAGCTTTCTTT
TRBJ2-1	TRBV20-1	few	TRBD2	CSASDPGLAGVVFDNEQFF	TGCAGTGCTAGTGACCCGGGACTAGCGGGGGTCGTCTTCGACAATGAGCAGTTCTTC
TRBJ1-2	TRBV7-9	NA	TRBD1	CASSSDREDGYTF	TGTGCCAGCAGCTCGGACAGGGAGGATGGCTACACCTTC
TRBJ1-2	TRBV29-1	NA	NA	CSVDRAGGYTF	TGCAGCGTTGATCGGGCGGGGGGCTACACCTTC
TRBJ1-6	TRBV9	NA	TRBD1	CASSPFPGQYNSPLHF	TGTGCCAGCAGCCCTTTCCCGGGACAGTATAATTCACCCCTCCACTTT
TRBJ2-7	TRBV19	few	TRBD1	CASSPIKGARYEQYF	TGTGCCAGTAGCCCGATCAAGGGGGCGCGCTACGAGCAGTACTTC
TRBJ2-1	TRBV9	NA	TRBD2	CASSVAGRVAYNEQFF	TGTGCCAGCAGCGTAGCTGGGAGGGTAGCCTACAATGAGCAGTTCTTC
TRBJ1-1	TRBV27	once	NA	CASRGVAYTEAFF	TGTGCCAGCCGGGGGGTGGCGTACACTGAAGCTTTCTTT
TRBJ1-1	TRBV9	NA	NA	CASSRRQVDEAFF	TGTGCCAGCAGCAGACGACAGGTAGATGAAGCTTTCTTT
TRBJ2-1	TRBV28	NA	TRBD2	CASSFLAGRHNEQFF	TGTGCCAGCAGTTTTCTAGCGGGGCGACACAATGAGCAGTTCTTC